The 10 T cell receptor beta chains below come from one sample, sequenced in a study of control samples from healthy donors and cancer patients. The method was immunoSEQ multiplex PCR; TCRdb's version includes in-frame clones alone and lacks a portion of them. The data contain about 90,000 clones, over 75% of them singletons. The specimen sequenced was blood. These TCRs come from a woman younger than 35 in good health.

The chain employs TRBV7-9 and TRBJ1-1, with D hard to call. V lost 5 bases to trimming and J lost 6 bases, with 16 bases between them. This CDR3 is built from 14 residues. Germline CDR1 SEHNR, CDR2 FQNEAQ (reference sequence). This CDR3 is CASSLNGVYSEAFF. CDR3 DNA: TGTGCCAGCAGCCTTAATGGGGTGTACTCTGAAGCTTTCTTT.

The genes are TRBV28 and TRBJ2-7, with 10 bases matching TRBD1. The CDR3 runs 15 residues. The J segment lost 3 bases and the V segment lost 5 bases, leaving 7 bases of the junction unmatched. Per germline, CDR1 MDHEN and CDR2 SYDVKM. CDR3 in amino acids: CASSISGTGVYEQYF. DNA for the CDR3: TGTGCCAGCAGTATATCCGGGACAGGGGTCTACGAGCAGTACTTC.

V usage is TRBV7-8 and J usage is TRBJ1-1; unclear D gene. The CDR3 covers 17 residues. V was trimmed by 0 bases and J by 0 bases, leaving 14 bases between them. The germline gives CDR1 SGHVS, CDR2 FQNEAQ. The DNA for the CDR3 is TGTGCCAGCAGCTTAGCGTTGGAAGGACCGCTGAACACTGAAGCTTTCTTT. Protein product: CASSLALEGPLNTEAFF.

J is TRBJ2-2 and V is TRBV3-1 (or the pseudogene TRBV3-2), with a weak D call TRBD1 (6 bases). Germline V CDR1 and CDR2: LGHDT, YNNKEL (reference sequence). V was shortened by 3 bases and J by 2 bases, with 13 bases between the two germline ends. The CDR3 spans 16 residues. This CDR3 reads CASSQASGTNTGELFF. Here the CDR3 DNA reads TGTGCCAGCAGCCAGGCCTCCGGGACAAACACCGGGGAGCTGTTTTTT.

The chain employs TRBV2 and TRBJ1-6, with TRBD1 matching 10 bases. CDR1 and CDR2 from the germline V gene are SNHLY and FYNNEI. The V segment lost 6 bases and the J segment 8 bases; nucleotides outside the gene matches: 7. The CDR3 contains 15 residues. DNA for the CDR3: TGTGCCAGCAGAGAGACAGGGGGCAGGGATTCACCCCTCCACTTT. It codes for CASRETGGRDSPLHF. The full variable domain, with the rest looked up from reference TRBV2 and TRBJ1-6, is EPEVTQTPSHQVTQMGQEVILRCVPISNHLYFYWYRQILGQKVEFLVSFYNNEISEKSEIFDDQFSVERPDGSNFTLKIRSTKLEDSAMYFCASRETGGRDSPLHFGNGTRLTVT.

The gene calls are TRBV7-8 and TRBJ1-1; 7 bases line up with TRBD1. Germline lookup yields CDR1 SGHVS and CDR2 FQNEAQ. This CDR3 comprises 14 residues. J lost 5 bases, V lost 3 bases, and 6 bases had no gene match. CDR3 residues: CASSLTGIWTEAFF. CDR3 nucleotide sequence: TGTGCCAGCAGCTTGACAGGGATCTGGACTGAAGCTTTCTTT.

The V and J genes are TRBV15 and TRBJ1-5, with D unresolved. Trimming stripped 3 bases from V and 0 bases from J, with 3 bases between. Germline V gene lookup returns CDR1 LNHNV and CDR2 YYDKDF (reference sequence). This CDR3 has 13 residues. CDR3 residues: CATSSYSNQPQHF. CDR3 sequence (DNA): TGTGCCACCAGCAGTTATAGCAATCAGCCCCAGCATTTT.

V usage is TRBV7-9 and J usage is TRBJ2-5, with TRBD2 matching 10 bases. Germline V gene lookup returns CDR1 SEHNR and CDR2 FQNEAQ (reference sequence). V shed 5 bases, J shed 5 bases, and the junction held 17 bases outside the gene matches. This CDR3 is built from 18 residues. The CDR3 protein is CASSTGKRGGPDWETQYF. The CDR3 DNA reads as TGTGCCAGCAGCACCGGCAAGCGGGGGGGCCCAGATTGGGAGACCCAGTACTTC.

V gene TRBV27 combines with J gene TRBJ1-2, with D perhaps TRBD1 (5 bases). The CDR3 is 15 amino acids. Germline V CDR1 and CDR2: MNHEY, SMNVEV (reference sequence). V was pared by 2 bases and J by 0 bases, with 10 bases between. The CDR3 DNA sequence: TGTGCCAGCAGTTTAGTCCGGGGCCCTAACTATGGCTACACCTTC. Translation gives CASSLVRGPNYGYTF.

The chain uses TRBV5-8 and TRBJ2-7; D is unclear. V lost 4 bases to trimming and J lost 6 bases, with 11 bases between them. The CDR3 loop spans 12 amino acids. Germline CDR1 SGHTS, CDR2 YDEGEE. CDR3 loop: CASSPRVGEQYF. CDR3 nucleotide sequence: TGTGCCAGCAGCCCACGGGTAGGCGAGCAGTACTTC.